Below, one T cell receptor beta chain is given with its context. Its matching antigen is unknown. This CDR3 is 13 amino acids long. CDR1 and CDR2 (germline): DFQATT, SNEGSKA (reference sequence). This record belongs to a study of blood T cells in healthy people across ages. Study-level points and caveats: It was the long-lived donors that had more naive CD4+ cells and higher diversity than aged donors.

The study drew donors from healthy Caucasian individuals in Russia aged roughly 6 to 95. Every sample had a minimum of 6.5 million PBMCs isolated. Alongside a J-beta primer mix, a sample-barcoded 5' primer served in a second PCR lasting about 6 to 11 cycles. TCRdb passed the 5' RACE reads through MiXCR, listing each CDR3 protein once. The table includes 1,800,000 or so distinct CDR3 sequences, roughly 43% detected once. The TCR comes from a human donor in good health. The sequenced material came from blood. The chain employs TRBV20-1 and TRBJ2-7, with 8 bases identical to TRBD2. CDR3 loop: CSGWTGTRSEQYF. The CDR3 DNA reads as TGCAGCGGTTGGACCGGGACTAGAAGCGAGCAGTACTTC.